This T cell receptor (beta chain) derives from a study of control samples from healthy donors and cancer patients. The method was immunoSEQ multiplex PCR; TCRdb's version includes in-frame clones alone and lacks a portion of them. The data hold around 200,000 clones, with just under 95% observed a single time. Looked up from germline, CDR1 is SNHLY and CDR2 is FYNNEI. CDR3 length: 15 residues. Germline trimming cut 8 bases from V and 2 bases from J; bases unmatched to any gene: 6. This TCR came from a man between 18 and 35 years old in good health. V gene TRBV2 combines with J gene TRBJ2-5; 12 nucleotides agree with TRBD2. Material: blood. The CDR3: CASRRLAGVQETQYF. The CDR3 DNA sequence: TGTGCCAGCCGTCGACTAGCGGGGGTTCAAGAGACCCAGTACTTC.